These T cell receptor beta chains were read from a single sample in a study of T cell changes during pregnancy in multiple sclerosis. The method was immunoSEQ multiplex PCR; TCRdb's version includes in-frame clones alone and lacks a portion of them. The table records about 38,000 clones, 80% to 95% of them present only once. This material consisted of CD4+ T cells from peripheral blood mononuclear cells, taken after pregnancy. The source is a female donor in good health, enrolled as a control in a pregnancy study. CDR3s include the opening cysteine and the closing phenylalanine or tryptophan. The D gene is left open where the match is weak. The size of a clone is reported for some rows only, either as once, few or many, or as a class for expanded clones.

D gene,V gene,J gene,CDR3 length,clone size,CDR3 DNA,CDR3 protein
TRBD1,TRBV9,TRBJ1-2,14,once,TGTGCCAGCAGCGGAGGACAGGGGAACTATGGCTACACCTTC,CASSGGQGNYGYTF
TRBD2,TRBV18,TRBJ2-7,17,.,TGTGCCAGCTCTACCGGGACTAGCGGGAGTTACCCCTACGAGCAGTACTTC,CASSTGTSGSYPYEQYF
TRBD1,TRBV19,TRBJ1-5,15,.,TGTGCCAGTAGCGCAGGGGGCACAGGCAATCAGCCCCAGCATTTT,CASSAGGTGNQPQHF
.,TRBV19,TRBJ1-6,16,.,TGTGCCAGTGCCCTGGGGGGGGCCTCCTATAATTCACCCCTCCACTTT,CASALGGASYNSPLHF
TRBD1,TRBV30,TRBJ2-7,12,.,TGTGCCTGGGGGACAGTAACCTACGAGCAGTACTTC,CAWGTVTYEQYF
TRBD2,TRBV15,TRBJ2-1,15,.,TGTGCCACCAGCTCCCCGCGGGAGGGTTTGAATGAGCAGTTCTTC,CATSSPREGLNEQFF
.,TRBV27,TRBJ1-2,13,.,TGTGCCAGCAGTTTCAACTCAGGGGCTGGCTACACCTTC,CASSFNSGAGYTF
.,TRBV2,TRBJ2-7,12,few,TGTGCCAGCAGACTATTCTCCTACGAGCAGTACTTC,CASRLFSYEQYF
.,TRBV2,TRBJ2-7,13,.,TGTGCCAGCAGTGCAGACGGGGGCTACGAGCAGTACTTC,CASSADGGYEQYF
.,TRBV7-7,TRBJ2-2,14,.,TGTGCCAGCAGCCGATTAGCCCAAACCGGGGAGCTGTTTTTT,CASSRLAQTGELFF
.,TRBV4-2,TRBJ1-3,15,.,TGTGCCAGCAGCCAAGATGGGAGTTCTGGAAACACCATATATTTT,CASSQDGSSGNTIYF
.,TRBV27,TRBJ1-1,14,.,TGTGCCAGCAGTTCCAGAGGGATCGGAACTGAAGCTTTCTTT,CASSSRGIGTEAFF
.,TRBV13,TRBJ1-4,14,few,TGTGCCAGCAGCTCGACAGCCACTATGGGAAAACTGTTTTTT,CASSSTATMGKLFF
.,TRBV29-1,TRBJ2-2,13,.,TGCAGCGTTGCCATGCGGCGCACCGGGGAGCTGTTTTTT,CSVAMRRTGELFF
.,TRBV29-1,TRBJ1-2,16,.,TGCAGCGTTGAAAACGCCAGGGGTACGGTCTTTTATGGCTACACCTTC,CSVENARGTVFYGYTF
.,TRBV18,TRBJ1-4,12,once,TGTGCCAGCTCACCAGGGCATGAAAAACTGTTTTTT,CASSPGHEKLFF
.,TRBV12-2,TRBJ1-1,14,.,TGTGCAAGTCGCCCCGGACAGCGTTGCACTGAAGCTTTCTTT,CASRPGQRCTEAFF
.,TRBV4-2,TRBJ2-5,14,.,TGTGCCAGCAGCCAAGGCACTGCCGGGGAGACCCAGTACTTC,CASSQGTAGETQYF
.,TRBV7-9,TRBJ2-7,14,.,TGTGCCAGCAGCCCGCAAGGGGCAAGATACGAGCAGTACTTC,CASSPQGARYEQYF
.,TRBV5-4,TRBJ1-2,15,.,TGTGCCAGCAGCTTGGTCTCGTTGGGGGCATATGGCTACACCTTC,CASSLVSLGAYGYTF
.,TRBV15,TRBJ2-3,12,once,TGTGCCACCAGCCTAGTTTCAGATACGCAGTATTTT,CATSLVSDTQYF
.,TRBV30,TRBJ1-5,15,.,TGTGCCTGGAGTGTTATCGGAGAACTGAATCAGCCCCAGCATTTT,CAWSVIGELNQPQHF
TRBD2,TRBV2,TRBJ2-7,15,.,TGTGCCAGCAGTCATAAACTAGCGGGAGGTTACGAGCAGTACTTC,CASSHKLAGGYEQYF
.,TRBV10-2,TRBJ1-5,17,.,TGCGCCAGCAGTGATAATCAGAACAGGGTGGGCAATCAGCCCCAGCATTTT,CASSDNQNRVGNQPQHF
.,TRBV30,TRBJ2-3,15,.,TGTGCCTGGAGTCTAGGGGCCGGCGGCACAGATACGCAGTATTTT,CAWSLGAGGTDTQYF
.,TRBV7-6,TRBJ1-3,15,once,TGTGCCAGCAGCCTAAACGGGAACTCTGGAAACACCATATATTTT,CASSLNGNSGNTIYF
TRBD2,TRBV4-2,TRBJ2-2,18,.,TGTGCCAGCAGTTTCGGACTAGCGGGAGGCTCAAACACCGGGGAGCTGTTTTTT,CASSFGLAGGSNTGELFF
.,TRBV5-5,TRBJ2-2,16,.,TGTGCCAGCAGCTTGAGTACTGTGGGGGGTTCCGGGGAGCTGTTTTTT,CASSLSTVGGSGELFF
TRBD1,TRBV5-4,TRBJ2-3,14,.,TGTGCCAGCAGATTTGGACAGGGCACAGATACGCAGTATTTT,CASRFGQGTDTQYF
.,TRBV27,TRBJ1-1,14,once,TGTGCCAGCAGCAGAGGACACGGAAGGACGGAAGCTTTCTTT,CASSRGHGRTEAFF
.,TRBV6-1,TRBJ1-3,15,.,TGTGCCAGCAGTGAATGGGCAGGCCCTGGAAACACCATATATTTT,CASSEWAGPGNTIYF
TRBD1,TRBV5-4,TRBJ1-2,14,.,TGTGCCAGCAGCACGGGACAGCAAAACTATGGCTACACCTTC,CASSTGQQNYGYTF
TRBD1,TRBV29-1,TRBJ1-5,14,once,TGCAGCGTTGGCTCTGGGACAGCAAATCAGCCCCAGCATTTT,CSVGSGTANQPQHF
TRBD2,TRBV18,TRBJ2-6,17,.,TGTGCCAGCTCACCGGGACTAGCGGGCTCTGGGGCCAACGTCCTGACTTTC,CASSPGLAGSGANVLTF
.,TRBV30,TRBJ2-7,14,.,TGTGCCTGGAGTGAGGGCGGGATGTCCTACGAGCAGTACTTC,CAWSEGGMSYEQYF
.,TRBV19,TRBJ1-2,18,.,TGTGCCAGTAGTATCCCCCTCGGCGGAGCCCCCACACGATATGGCTACACCTTC,CASSIPLGGAPTRYGYTF
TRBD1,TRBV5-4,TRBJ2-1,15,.,TGTGCCAGCAGCCAGCCGGGACAGGGATACAATGAGCAGTTCTTC,CASSQPGQGYNEQFF
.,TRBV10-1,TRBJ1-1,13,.,TGCGCCAGCAGTGCGGGGGGGGCCACTGAAGCTTTCTTT,CASSAGGATEAFF
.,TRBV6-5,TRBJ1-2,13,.,TGTGCCAGCAGTTACGGGCCCGGTGAGGGCTACACCTTC,CASSYGPGEGYTF
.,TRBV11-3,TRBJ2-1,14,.,TGTGCCAGCAGCTTAGGAGGAGGTGGACGTGAGCAGTTCTTC,CASSLGGGGREQFF
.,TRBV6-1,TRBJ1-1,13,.,TGTGCCAGCAGGGCCTCAATGAACACTGAAGCTTTCTTT,CASRASMNTEAFF
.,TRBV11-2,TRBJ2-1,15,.,TGTGCCAGCAGCTTAGTACAGGGCGCCTACAATGAGCAGTTCTTC,CASSLVQGAYNEQFF
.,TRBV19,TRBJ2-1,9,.,TGTGCTGCGGGCCGGGAGCAGTTCTTC,CAAGREQFF
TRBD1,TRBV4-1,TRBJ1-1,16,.,TGCGCCAGCAGCCAGGGGACCGGGACAGCGAACACTGAAGCTTTCTTT,CASSQGTGTANTEAFF
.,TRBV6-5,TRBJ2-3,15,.,TGTGCCAGCAGTTACTCGTGGGCCGACACAGATACGCAGTATTTT,CASSYSWADTDTQYF
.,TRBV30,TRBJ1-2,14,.,TGTGCCTGGAGTGTAAACAGCTTTAACTATGGCTACACCTTC,CAWSVNSFNYGYTF
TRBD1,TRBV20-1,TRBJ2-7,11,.,TGCAGTGCAAGACAGGGCGACGAGCAGTACTTC,CSARQGDEQYF
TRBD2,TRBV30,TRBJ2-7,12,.,TGTGCCTCGCGGGCGGGGGGGTACGAGCAGTACTTC,CASRAGGYEQYF
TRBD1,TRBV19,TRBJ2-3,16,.,TGTGCCAGTAGTATTTCTGGGACAGGGACTACAGATACGCAGTATTTT,CASSISGTGTTDTQYF
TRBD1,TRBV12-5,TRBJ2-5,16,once,TGTGCTAGTGCCCCGGGACAGGTAATACACCAAGAGACCCAGTACTTC,CASAPGQVIHQETQYF
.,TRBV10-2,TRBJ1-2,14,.,TGCGCCAGCAGTGAGTCGACACAGTTCTATGGCTACACCTTC,CASSESTQFYGYTF